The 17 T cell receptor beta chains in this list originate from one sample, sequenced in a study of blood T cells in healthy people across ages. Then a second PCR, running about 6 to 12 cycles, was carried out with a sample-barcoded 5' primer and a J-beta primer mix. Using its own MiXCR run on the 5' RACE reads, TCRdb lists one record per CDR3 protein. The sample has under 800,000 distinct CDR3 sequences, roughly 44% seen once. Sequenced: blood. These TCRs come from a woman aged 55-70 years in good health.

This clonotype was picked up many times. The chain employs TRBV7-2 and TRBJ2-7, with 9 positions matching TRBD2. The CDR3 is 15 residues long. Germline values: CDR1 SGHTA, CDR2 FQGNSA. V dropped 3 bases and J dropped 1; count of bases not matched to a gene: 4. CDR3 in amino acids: CASSFGLAGSYEQYF. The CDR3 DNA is TGTGCCAGCAGCTTCGGGCTAGCGGGATCCTACGAGCAGTACTTC. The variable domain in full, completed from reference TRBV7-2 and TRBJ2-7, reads GAGVSQSPSNKVTEKGKDVELRCDPISGHTALYWYRQSLGQGLEFLIYFQGNSAPDKSGLPSDRFSAERTGGSVSTLTIQRTQQEDSAVYLCASSFGLAGSYEQYFGPGTRLTVT.

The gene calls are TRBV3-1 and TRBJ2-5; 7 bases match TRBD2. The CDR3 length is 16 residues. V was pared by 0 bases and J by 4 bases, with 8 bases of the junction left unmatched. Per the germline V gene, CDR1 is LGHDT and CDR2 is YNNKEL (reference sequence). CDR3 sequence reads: CASSQERLAVRETQYF. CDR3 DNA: TGTGCCAGCAGCCAAGAGAGGCTAGCGGTTAGAGAGACCCAGTACTTC.

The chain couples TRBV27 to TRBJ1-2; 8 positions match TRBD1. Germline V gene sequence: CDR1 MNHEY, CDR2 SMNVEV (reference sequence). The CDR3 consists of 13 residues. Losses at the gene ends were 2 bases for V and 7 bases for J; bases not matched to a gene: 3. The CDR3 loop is CASSLRDRSGYTF. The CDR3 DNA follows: TGTGCCAGCAGTTTACGGGACAGGAGTGGCTACACCTTC.

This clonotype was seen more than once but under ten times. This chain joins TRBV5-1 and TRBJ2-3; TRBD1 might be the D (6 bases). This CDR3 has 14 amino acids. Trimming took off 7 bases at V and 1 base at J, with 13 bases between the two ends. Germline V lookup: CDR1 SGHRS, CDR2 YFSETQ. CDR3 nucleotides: TGCGCCAGCGGAGTCAGGGGTGGCACAGATACGCAGTATTTT. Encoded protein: CASGVRGGTDTQYF.

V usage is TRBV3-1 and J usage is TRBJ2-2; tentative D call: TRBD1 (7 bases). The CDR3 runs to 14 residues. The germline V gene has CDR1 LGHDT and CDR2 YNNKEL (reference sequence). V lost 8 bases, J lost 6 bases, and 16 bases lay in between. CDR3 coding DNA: TGTGCCAGCTACAGGGGCGGGAATTCCGGGGAGCTGTTTTTT. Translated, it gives CASYRGGNSGELFF. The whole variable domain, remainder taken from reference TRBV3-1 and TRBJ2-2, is DTAVSQTPKYLVTQMGNDKSIKCEQNLGHDTMYWYKQDSKKFLKIMFSYNNKELIINETVPNRFSPKSPDKAHLNLHINSLELGDSAVYFCASYRGGNSGELFFGEGSRLTVL.

The CDR3 coding sequence is TGTGCCAGCAGCCAAGATATTCGGGTGTCCTACACAGATACGCAGTATTTT. This codes for CASSQDIRVSYTDTQYF. The V and J genes are TRBV4-2 and TRBJ2-3, with D hard to call. Trimming removed 0 bases at V and 2 bases at J, with 15 bases between. Germline CDR1 reads LGHNA; CDR2 reads YNFKEQ. The CDR3 contains 17 residues.

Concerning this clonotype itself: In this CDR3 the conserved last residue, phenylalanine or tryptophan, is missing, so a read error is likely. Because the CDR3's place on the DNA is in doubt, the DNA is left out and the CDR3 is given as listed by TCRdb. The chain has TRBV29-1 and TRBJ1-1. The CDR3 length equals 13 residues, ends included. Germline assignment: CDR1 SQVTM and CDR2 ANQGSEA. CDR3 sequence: CSVGAILGTVASL.

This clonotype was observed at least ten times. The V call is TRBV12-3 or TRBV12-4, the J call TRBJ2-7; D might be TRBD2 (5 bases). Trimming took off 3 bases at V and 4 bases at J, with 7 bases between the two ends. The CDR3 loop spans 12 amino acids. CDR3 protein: CASSFWEYEQYF. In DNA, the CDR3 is TGTGCCAGCAGTTTTTGGGAGTACGAGCAGTACTTC.

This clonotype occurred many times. The CDR3 sequence is CSVERSSRSTDTQYF. In DNA, the CDR3 is TGCAGCGTTGAACGGTCTAGCCGAAGCACAGATACGCAGTATTTT. This chain links TRBV29-1 with TRBJ2-3, with D possibly being TRBD2 (5 bases). Germline lookup yields CDR1 SQVTM and CDR2 ANQGSEA. The CDR3 covers 15 residues. Trimming left V 2 bases short and J 0 bases short, with 12 bases between.

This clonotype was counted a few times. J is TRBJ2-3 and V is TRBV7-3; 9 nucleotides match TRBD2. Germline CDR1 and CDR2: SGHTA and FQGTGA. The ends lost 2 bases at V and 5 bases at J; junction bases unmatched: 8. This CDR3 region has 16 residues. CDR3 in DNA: TGTGCCAGCAGCTTACGTCATGGGACTAGCTTAGATACGCAGTATTTT. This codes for CASSLRHGTSLDTQYF.

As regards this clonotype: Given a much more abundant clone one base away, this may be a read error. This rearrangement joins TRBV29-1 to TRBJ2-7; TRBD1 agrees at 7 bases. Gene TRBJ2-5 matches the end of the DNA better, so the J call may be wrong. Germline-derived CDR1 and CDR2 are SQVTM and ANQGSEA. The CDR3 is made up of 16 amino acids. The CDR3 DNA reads TGCAGCGTCCGAAATAACAGGGGTCGACCTCAAGGGACCCAGTACTTC. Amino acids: CSVRNNRGRPQGTQYF.

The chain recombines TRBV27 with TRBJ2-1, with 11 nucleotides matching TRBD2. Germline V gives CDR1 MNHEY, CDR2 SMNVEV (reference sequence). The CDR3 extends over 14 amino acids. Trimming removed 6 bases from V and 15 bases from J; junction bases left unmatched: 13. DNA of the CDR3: TGTGCCAGCAGGCCTAGCGGGGGGACCGGGTTTCGGTTCTTC. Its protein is CASRPSGGTGFRFF.

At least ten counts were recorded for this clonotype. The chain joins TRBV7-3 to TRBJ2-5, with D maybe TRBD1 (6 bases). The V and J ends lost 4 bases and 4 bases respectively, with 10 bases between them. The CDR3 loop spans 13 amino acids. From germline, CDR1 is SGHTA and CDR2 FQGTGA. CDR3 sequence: CASSSQGPETQYF. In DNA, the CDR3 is TGTGCCAGCAGCTCACAGGGCCCAGAGACCCAGTACTTC.

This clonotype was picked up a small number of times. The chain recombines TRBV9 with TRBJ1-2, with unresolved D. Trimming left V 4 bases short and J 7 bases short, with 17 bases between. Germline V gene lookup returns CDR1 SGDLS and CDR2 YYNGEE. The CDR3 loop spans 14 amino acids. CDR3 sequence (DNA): TGTGCCAGCAGCCCCGCCCAAGGCGGCGGTGGCTACACCTTC. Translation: CASSPAQGGGGYTF.

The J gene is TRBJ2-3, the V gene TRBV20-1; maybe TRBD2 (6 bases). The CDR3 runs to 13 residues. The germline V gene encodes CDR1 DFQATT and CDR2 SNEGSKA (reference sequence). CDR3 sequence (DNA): TGCAGCCCCCGGGGGTATAGCGGAGATACGCAGTATTTT. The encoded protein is CSPRGYSGDTQYF.

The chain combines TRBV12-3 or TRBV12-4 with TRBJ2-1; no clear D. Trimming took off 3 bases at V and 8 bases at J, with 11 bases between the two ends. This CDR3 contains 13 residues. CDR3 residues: CASSFPPGYEQFF. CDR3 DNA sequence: TGTGCCAGCAGTTTCCCCCCCGGGTATGAGCAGTTCTTC.

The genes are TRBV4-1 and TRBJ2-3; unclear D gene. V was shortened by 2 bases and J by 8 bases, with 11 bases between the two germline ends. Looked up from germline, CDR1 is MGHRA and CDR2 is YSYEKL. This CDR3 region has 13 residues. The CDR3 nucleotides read TGCGCCAGCAGCCAACTAAGCCCCTCTACGCAGTATTTT. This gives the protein CASSQLSPSTQYF.